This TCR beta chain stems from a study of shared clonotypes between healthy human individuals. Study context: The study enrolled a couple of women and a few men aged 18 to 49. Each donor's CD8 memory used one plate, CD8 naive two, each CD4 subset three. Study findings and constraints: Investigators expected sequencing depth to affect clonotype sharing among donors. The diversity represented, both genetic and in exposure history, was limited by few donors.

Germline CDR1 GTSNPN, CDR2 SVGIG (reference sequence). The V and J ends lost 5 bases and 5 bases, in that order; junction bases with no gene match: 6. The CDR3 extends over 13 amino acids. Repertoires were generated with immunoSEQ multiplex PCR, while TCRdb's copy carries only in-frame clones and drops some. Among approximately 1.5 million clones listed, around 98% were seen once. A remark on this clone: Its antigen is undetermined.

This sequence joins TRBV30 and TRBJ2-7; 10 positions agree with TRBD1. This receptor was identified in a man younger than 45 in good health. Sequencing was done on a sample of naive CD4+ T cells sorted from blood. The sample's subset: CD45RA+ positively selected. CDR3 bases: TGTGCCTGGGGCCGGGACAGGGGCCACGAGCAGTACTTC. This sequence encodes CAWGRDRGHEQYF.